The sequence of this TCR beta chain was determined in a study of T cells after yellow fever vaccination. Across the study: Each low-cell-number fraction was prepared by means of SMART-Seq v4 Ultra Low Input.

A few counts support this clonotype. Its antigen is not known. General study findings and limits: A small proportion of clonotypes was detected in both the CD4 and CD8 compartments. Booster sampling recovered most clones from primary vaccination (approximately 96% CD4, around 88% CD8). Weaker, the secondary response had a peak occurring faster, on day 5 versus 15.

TCRdb re-called the 5' RACE reads with MiXCR, one entry per CDR3 protein. The table includes 200,000 or so distinct CDR3 sequences, 6.5% to 7.5% detected once. From germline, CDR1 is SGHRS and CDR2 YFSETQ. Trimming cost V 4 bases and J 4 bases, with 10 bases left between them. CDR3 length equals 13 residues. The sequence was collected from a man aged 30-40 years who received the YFV17D yellow fever vaccine. Sequences were derived from CD4+ T cells sorted from PBMCs, sampled on the day of the yellow fever booster vaccination. The gene calls are TRBV5-1 and TRBJ2-3, with a tentative D call TRBD2 (5 bases). CDR3 loop: CASSRDRPDTQYF. The DNA of the CDR3 is TGCGCCAGCAGCCGGGATCGGCCAGATACGCAGTATTTT.